These 10 T cell receptor beta chains originate from one sample sequenced in a study of shared clonotypes between healthy human individuals. Assay: immunoSEQ multiplex PCR; the TCRdb copy retains only in-frame clones and omits some. The sample lists roughly 500,000 clones, roughly 95% seen once, with 0.05% to 0.08% in the top ten. Sequenced: naive CD4+ T cells sorted from blood. Subset here: CD45RA+ positively selected. These receptors were collected from a woman aged 30 to 39 in good health.

V is TRBV27 and J is TRBJ1-6, with 7 bases fitting TRBD1. There are 14 residues in the CDR3. Germline V lookup: CDR1 MNHEY, CDR2 SMNVEV (reference sequence). The junction had 6 bases not matched to a gene; V was cut back by 6 bases and J by 7 bases. CDR3 in amino acids: CASSGQEKNSPLHF. CDR3 coding DNA: TGTGCCAGCAGCGGACAGGAGAAGAATTCACCCCTCCACTTT.

The genes are TRBV30 and TRBJ2-7; 7 bases map to TRBD2. Germline CDR1 GTSNPN, CDR2 SVGIG (reference sequence). V shed 0 bases and J 3 bases; nucleotides not matched to a gene: 8. This CDR3 comprises 15 residues. DNA of the CDR3: TGTGCCTGGAGTGTACCCAACGGGAGGCGCTACGAGCAGTACTTC. It encodes CAWSVPNGRRYEQYF.

J is TRBJ2-5 and V is TRBV27; tentative D call: TRBD1 (6 bases). The tail of the sequence fits TRBJ2-7 better, so the J call may be wrong. Germline-derived CDR1 and CDR2 are MNHEY and SMNVEV (reference sequence). The CDR3 loop spans 14 amino acids. CDR3 nucleotides: TGTGCCAGCAGTGCGGACAGCCTAACCTACGAGCAGTACTTC. It yields the protein CASSADSLTYEQYF.

This chain uses TRBV14 with TRBJ2-7; D not resolved. CDR3 length: 17 amino acids. CDR1 is SGHDN and CDR2 is FVKESK in the germline V gene. The V end was cut by 2 bases, the J end by 6 bases, with 23 bases between. The CDR3 DNA is TGTGCCAGCAGCCAATATCGAACGTCCTCGGCTGGCCGCGAGCAGTACTTC. Translated: CASSQYRTSSAGREQYF.

The J gene is TRBJ2-7, the V gene TRBV27, with D uncertain. Germline loops: CDR1 MNHEY, CDR2 SMNVEV (reference sequence). Trimming removed 1 base from V and 4 bases from J, with 11 bases in between. CDR3 size: 14 residues. DNA for the CDR3: TGTGCCAGCAGTTTATTGGGCATTCAGTACGAGCAGTACTTC. Protein: CASSLLGIQYEQYF.

The chain links TRBV7-9 to TRBJ2-7; TRBD1 is a possible D gene (6 bases). This CDR3 region has 15 residues. The germline V gene has CDR1 SEHNR and CDR2 FQNEAQ (reference sequence). Trimming shortened V by 5 bases and J by 0 bases, and 14 bases separated the two germline ends. Written as DNA, the CDR3 is TGTGCCAGCAGCCCCCAGGGGTCTTCCTCCTACGAGCAGTACTTC. This translates into CASSPQGSSSYEQYF.

The chain employs TRBV28 and TRBJ2-7; 9 bases line up with TRBD1. The CDR3 consists of 13 residues. Germline V CDR1 and CDR2: MDHEN, SYDVKM. Trimming removed 9 bases from V and 2 bases from J; junction bases left unmatched: 5. Here the CDR3 DNA reads TGTGCCAGGACCCGGGACAGGGCCTACGAGCAGTACTTC. It translates to CARTRDRAYEQYF.

The chain combines TRBV5-4 with TRBJ2-1, with a tentative D call TRBD1 (5 bases). Germline CDR1 SGHNT, CDR2 YYREEE (reference sequence). The ends were cut back, 5 bases at V and 3 bases at J, with 18 bases in the middle. The CDR3 extends over 16 amino acids. The CDR3 sequence is CASSLNAATVYNEQFF. In DNA form, the CDR3 reads TGTGCCAGCAGTCTAAACGCAGCGACAGTCTACAATGAGCAGTTCTTC. The full variable domain, rest sourced from reference TRBV5-4 and TRBJ2-1, is ETGVTQSPTHLIKTRGQQVTLRCSSQSGHNTVSWYQQALGQGPQFIFQYYREEENGRGNFPPRFSGLQFPNYSSELNVNALELDDSALYLCASSLNAATVYNEQFFGPGTRLTVL.

This chain links TRBV11-3 with TRBJ2-1; tentatively, D is TRBD1 (5 bases). Trimming cost V 5 bases and J 5 bases, with 10 bases left between them. Germline V gene lookup returns CDR1 SGHNT and CDR2 YENEEA. This CDR3 is built from 13 residues. The DNA for the CDR3 is TGTGCCAGCAGCCATGAACAGGACAATGAGCAGTTCTTC. This gives the protein CASSHEQDNEQFF.

In the case of this clone: Other DNA sequences from this sample encode an identical CDR3 as well. CDR3 sequence: CASSYSGSSGNTIYF. In DNA, the CDR3 is TGTGCCAGCAGTTACTCCGGCAGCTCTGGAAACACCATATATTTT. This sequence joins TRBV6-5 and TRBJ1-3; D is uncertain. The CDR3 is made up of 15 amino acids. The germline CDR1 and CDR2 sequences are MNHEY and SVGAGI. V was cut by 0 bases and J by 0 bases, with 6 bases left in between.